This T cell receptor (beta chain) was observed in a study of technical replicates of blood from four donors. TCRdb's table, derived via immunoSEQ multiplex PCR, lists solely in-frame clones and lacks some. The table includes 100,000 or so clones, 95% to 96% detected once. Trimming cost V 5 bases and J 0 bases; bases outside gene matches: 8. Germline CDR1 reads SGHAT; CDR2 reads FQNNGV. This CDR3 spans 16 amino acids. V gene TRBV11-2 combines with J gene TRBJ2-5; 8 bases agree with TRBD2. The sequence came from a human donor in good health. Sequencing was carried out using T cells isolated from PBMCs. The CDR3 DNA reads TGTGCCAGCAGCCCAGTAGCGGGGCGGTACCAAGAGACCCAGTACTTC. Translated, it gives CASSPVAGRYQETQYF.